This T cell receptor (beta chain) was sequenced during a study of blood T cell repertoires in COVID-19. About the study: Sites in the United States, Italy and Spain provided acute and convalescent COVID-19 samples.

The trim removed 0 bases at V and 12 bases at J, leaving 8 bases unmatched. Germline V gene lookup returns CDR1 LGHDT and CDR2 YNNKEL (reference sequence). The CDR3 length is 16 residues. Original analysis: Cell counts per sample came from amplifying reference gene primers. This table comes from immunoSEQ multiplex PCR, and its TCRdb copy is limited to in-frame clones, with some not included. That table gives V, J and clone size, and the DNA gave D and trimming. Of some 340,000 clones in the sample, over 90% were seen once. This clonotype originated in a woman younger than 45 who had been exposed to COVID-19. The chain links TRBV3-1 (or the pseudogene TRBV3-2) to TRBJ2-2; 12 nucleotides line up with TRBD2. Sequencing input: PBMCs or T cells enriched from blood (not recorded which). The CDR3 region has the DNA TGTGCCAGCAGCCAAGAAGGACTAGCGGGGCCCAGAAAGCTGTTTTTT. As protein: CASSQEGLAGPRKLFF.